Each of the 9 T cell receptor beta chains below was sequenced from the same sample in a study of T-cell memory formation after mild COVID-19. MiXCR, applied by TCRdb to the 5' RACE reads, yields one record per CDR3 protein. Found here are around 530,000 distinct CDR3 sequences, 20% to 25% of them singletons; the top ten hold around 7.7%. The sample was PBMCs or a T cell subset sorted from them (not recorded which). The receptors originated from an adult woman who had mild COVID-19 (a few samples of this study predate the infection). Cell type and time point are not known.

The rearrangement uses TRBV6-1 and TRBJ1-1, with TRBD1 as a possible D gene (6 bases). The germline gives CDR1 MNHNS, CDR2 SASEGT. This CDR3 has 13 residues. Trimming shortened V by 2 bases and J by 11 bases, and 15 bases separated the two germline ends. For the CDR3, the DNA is TGTGCCAGCAGTGAAAATTTAGGGGGAAGCGCTTTCTTT. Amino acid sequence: CASSENLGGSAFF.

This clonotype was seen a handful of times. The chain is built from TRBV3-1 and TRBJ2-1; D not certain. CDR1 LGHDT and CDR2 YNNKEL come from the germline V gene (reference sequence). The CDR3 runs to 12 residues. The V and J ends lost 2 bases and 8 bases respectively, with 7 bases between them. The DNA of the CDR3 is TGTGCCAGCAGCCAACCTGGGCATGAGCAGTTCTTC. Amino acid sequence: CASSQPGHEQFF.

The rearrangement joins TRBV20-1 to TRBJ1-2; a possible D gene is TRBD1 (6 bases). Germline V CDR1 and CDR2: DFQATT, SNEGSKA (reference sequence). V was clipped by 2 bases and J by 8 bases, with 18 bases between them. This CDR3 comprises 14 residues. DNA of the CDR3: TGCAGTGCTAGACCTACGGGGGCGGTAGGAGGCTACACCTTC. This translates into CSARPTGAVGGYTF.

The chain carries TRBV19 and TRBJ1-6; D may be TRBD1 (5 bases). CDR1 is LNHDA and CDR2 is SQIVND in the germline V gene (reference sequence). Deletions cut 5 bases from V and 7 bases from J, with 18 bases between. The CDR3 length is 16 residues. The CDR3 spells CASSELTPRGNSPLHF. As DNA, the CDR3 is TGTGCCAGTAGTGAATTGACCCCTCGGGGGAATTCACCCCTCCACTTT. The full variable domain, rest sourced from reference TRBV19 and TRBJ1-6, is DGGITQSPKYLFRKEGQNVTLSCEQNLNHDAMYWYRQDPGQGLRLIYYSQIVNDFQKGDIAEGYSVSREKKESFPLTVTSAQKNPTAFYLCASSELTPRGNSPLHFGNGTRLTVT.

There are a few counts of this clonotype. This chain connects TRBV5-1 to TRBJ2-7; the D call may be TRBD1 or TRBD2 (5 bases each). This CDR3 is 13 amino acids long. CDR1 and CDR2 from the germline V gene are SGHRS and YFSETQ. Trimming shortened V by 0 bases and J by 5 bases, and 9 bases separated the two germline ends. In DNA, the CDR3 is TGCGCCAGCAGCTTGGCCGGGGCGGACGAGCAGTACTTC. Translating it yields CASSLAGADEQYF.

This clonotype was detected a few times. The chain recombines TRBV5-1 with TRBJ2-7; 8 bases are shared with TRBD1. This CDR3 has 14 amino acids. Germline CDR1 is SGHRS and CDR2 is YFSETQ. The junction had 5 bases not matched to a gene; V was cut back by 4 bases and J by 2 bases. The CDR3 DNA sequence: TGCGCCAGCAGCCTGGGACAGGTGACCTACGAGCAGTACTTC. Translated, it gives CASSLGQVTYEQYF.

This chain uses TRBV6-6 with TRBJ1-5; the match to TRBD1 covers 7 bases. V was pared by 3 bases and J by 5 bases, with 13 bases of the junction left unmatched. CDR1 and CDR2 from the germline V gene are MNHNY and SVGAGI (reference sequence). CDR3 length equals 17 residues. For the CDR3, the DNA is TGTGCCAGCAGTTATACCCGGGGACAGTCGAGTTATCAGCCCCAGCATTTT. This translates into CASSYTRGQSSYQPQHF.

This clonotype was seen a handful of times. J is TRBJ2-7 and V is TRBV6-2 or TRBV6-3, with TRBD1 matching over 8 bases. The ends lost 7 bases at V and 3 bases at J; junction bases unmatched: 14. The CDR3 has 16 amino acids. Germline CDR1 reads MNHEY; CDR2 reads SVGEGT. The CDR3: CASILLDREGFYEQYF. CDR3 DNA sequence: TGTGCCAGCATTCTCCTGGACAGGGAAGGGTTCTACGAGCAGTACTTC.

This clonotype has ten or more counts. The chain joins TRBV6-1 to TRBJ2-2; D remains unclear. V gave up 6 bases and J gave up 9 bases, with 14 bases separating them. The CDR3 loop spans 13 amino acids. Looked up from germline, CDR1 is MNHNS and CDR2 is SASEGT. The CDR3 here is CASSLKEQRELFF. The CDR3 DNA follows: TGTGCCAGCAGCCTGAAAGAACAGCGGGAGCTGTTTTTT.